This TCR beta chain was captured in a study of blood T cell repertoires in COVID-19. Study-wide background: The cDNA or gDNA used as material had been derived from T cells, B-cell-depleted T cells, or PBMCs.

The authors' processing: Reference gene primer amplification in the assay estimated nucleated cell counts. Using immunoSEQ multiplex PCR, the repertoire was profiled, and TCRdb retains in-frame clones only, with some absent. V and J calls and clone size come straight from that table; D and trimming were deduced from the DNA. The sample contains 200,000 to 300,000 clones, 83% of which appear only once. Source material: peripheral blood. The sequence was obtained from a human donor in a cohort sampled during active COVID-19.

The CDR3 reads CASSLSGNWDGYEQYF. The CDR3, as DNA: TGCGCCAGCAGCTTGTCGGGGAATTGGGATGGGTACGAGCAGTACTTC. The chain combines TRBV5-1 with TRBJ2-7; D possibly corresponds to TRBD2 (5 bases). Germline V gene lookup returns CDR1 SGHRS and CDR2 YFSETQ. The ends were cut back, 1 base at V and 4 bases at J, with 18 bases in the middle. The CDR3 consists of 16 residues.